By sample fraction, the clone carrying this TCR beta chain is medium-sized. The J segment lost 6 bases and the V segment lost 3 bases, leaving 4 bases of the junction unmatched. Germline V CDR1 and CDR2: MNHNS, SASEGT. The CDR3 spans 14 residues. The data originate from a study of spatial heterogeneity in lung cancer. Whole-study context: Compared with alpha-chain sequences, beta-chain sequences were consistently detected in greater numbers.

TCRdb reprocessed the 5' RACE reads via MiXCR and lists one record per CDR3 protein. This sample carries around 7,700 distinct CDR3 sequences, roughly 5.9% of them seen once, and the ten largest clones take 6.5% to 8.5%. The time point denotes: sample taken at primary tumor resection. Extraction of whole RNA from tumor, nontumor lung or frozen PBMC preceded unsorted sequencing. This TCR derives from a female donor with early-stage non-small cell lung cancer. V usage is TRBV6-1 and J usage is TRBJ1-4; 7 nucleotides align to TRBD1. Sequencing used normal lung tissue next to the tumor, obtained at surgery. CDR3 region: CASSDTGDHEKLFF. The DNA of the CDR3 is TGTGCCAGCAGTGATACAGGGGATCATGAAAAACTGTTTTTT.